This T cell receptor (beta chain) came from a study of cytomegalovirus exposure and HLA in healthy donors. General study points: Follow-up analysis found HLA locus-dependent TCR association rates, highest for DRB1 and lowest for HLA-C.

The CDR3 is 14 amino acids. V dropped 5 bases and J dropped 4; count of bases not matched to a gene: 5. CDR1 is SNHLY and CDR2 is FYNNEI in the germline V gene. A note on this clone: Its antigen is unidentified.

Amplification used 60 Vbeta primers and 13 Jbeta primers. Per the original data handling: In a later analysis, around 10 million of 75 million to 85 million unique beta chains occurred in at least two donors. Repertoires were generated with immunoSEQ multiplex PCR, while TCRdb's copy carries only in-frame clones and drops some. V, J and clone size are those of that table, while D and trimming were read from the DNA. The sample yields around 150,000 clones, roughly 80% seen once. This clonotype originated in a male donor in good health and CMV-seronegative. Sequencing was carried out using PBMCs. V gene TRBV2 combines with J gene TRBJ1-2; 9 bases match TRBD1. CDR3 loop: CASSIGQGPYGYTF. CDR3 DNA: TGTGCCAGCAGTATCGGACAGGGGCCCTATGGCTACACCTTC.